This TCR beta chain was documented in a study of cytomegalovirus exposure and HLA in healthy donors (dated 2017 in TCRdb). About the investigation overall: In an earlier analysis of approximately 640 of the donors, 276 Gb of sequence data and roughly 100 million unique TCR beta sequences from roughly 190 million T cells were reported. Roughly 320 gigabases of sequencing data and tens of millions of unique TCR sequences made up an early release that covered roughly 670 HLA-typed donors. Among the roughly 370 genotyped donors, approximately 77% belonged to the genetic ancestry cluster associated with self-reported Caucasian donors. The study was designed to test whether signatures of past pathogen exposure could be identified by cataloging public T cell receptors. Using immunosequencing, the study profiled T cell repertoires from about 650 subjects and related those repertoires to cytomegalovirus serostatus. In addition to the first cohort of 650 to 800 subjects, a separate validation cohort of over 90 different subjects was used. To predict cytomegalovirus infection status, the study combined high-throughput TCR immunosequencing, statistical association of individual TCRs with disease status, and machine learning. In a later analysis, previously published TCR beta repertoires from 500 to 750 donors were re-analyzed and high-resolution HLA genotyping was added so that TCR occurrence patterns could be studied. Rather than drawing on any new phenotypic data, the later analysis identified candidate immune exposures from TCR beta sequences and the way those sequences occurred across donors. An earlier analysis of about 620 of the donors applied high-throughput TCR beta sequencing to assess whether each TCR beta V gene segment acted as functional or pseudogenic. Alongside the repertoire data, information on donor age, sex, ethnicity and CMV serostatus was compiled. A later genetic analysis used genome-wide SNP genotypes for about 65% of the roughly 700 donors, treating that subset as a discovery cohort. Every discovery cohort repertoire had been produced on one sequencing platform. HLA typing included class I and class II loci at four-digit resolution. Typing coverage varied by locus: roughly 629-630 donors for A, B, C, DRB1 and DQB1; approximately 500 for DQA1; over 600 for DPA1; roughly 450 for DPB1. Because of strong linkage in the cohort, roughly five DR-DQ haplotypes were treated as single units for association and clustering. Among about 400 genotyped donors of the cohort, an average of approximately 240,000 unique TCR beta nucleotide sequences was sequenced per donor, of which approximately 18% were non-productive. Points the paper makes about the study in general: Broadly in line with IMGT annotations, most TCR beta V segments showed up in productive rearrangements about 90% or about 30% of the time in an earlier analysis of several hundred of the donors. Because counts were too low, fewer than 20 rarely observed V segments, including chromosome 9 orphons, were excluded from the earlier analysis of 587 of the donors. In a later analysis, several top co-occurrence clusters were reported to appear linked to parvovirus B19, influenza, CMV and Epstein-Barr virus. A later analysis found that most CMV-associated TCR beta chains appeared HLA-restricted, with HLA associations seemingly driven largely by CMV exposure. In this cohort, only TCR beta chains were sequenced, and detectable features were limited by the absence of alpha or paired-chain data. Roughly uniform sequencing depth across donors was assumed in presence/absence analyses, although this assumption may not hold. According to a later analysis, TCR association rates differed among HLA loci, with DRB1 alleles showing the most associated TCRs and HLA-C alleles showing the fewest. CMV serostatus was the only immune exposure information available for the cohort. When HLA alleles, especially DR and DQ, strongly co-occurred, attributing TCR associations to individual alleles was difficult. A further reported finding was that TCR beta sequences accurately predicted the HLA-A and HLA-B alleles for most subjects in the first cohort. In a later genetic analysis, fewer N-insertions in productive TCRs were reported among donors in an Asian-associated ancestry cluster than the roughly 700-donor mean. V-gene and J-gene trimming of TCR beta chains was associated with a missense DCLRE1C variant in a later genetic analysis, and the association was replicated in an independent cohort. A later analysis found that HLA-associated TCR beta chains were more clonally expanded and had lower generation probabilities than equally common non-associated chains. Three of the identified cytomegalovirus-associated TCR beta chains were confirmed in vitro to be specific for cytomegalovirus antigens. A cluster of highly shared sequence variants was judged likely to be a technical artifact of the sequencing pipeline. Some IMGT-functional V segments, including TRBV6-2 and TRBV6-3, could not be distinguished by the 87-base-pair reads and were therefore excluded. Because HLA typing was unavailable for some donors at each locus, only the typed subset was used in association tests. Most TCR sequences were seen in very few donors, while some public TCRs were found in many individuals. The classifier was reported to diagnose cytomegalovirus status with high specificity and sensitivity in both the original and validation cohorts. In the study, about 150 TCR beta chains were listed as associated with cytomegalovirus. Correlated functional status among segregating V segments might reflect linkage disequilibrium, but an unknown experimental factor could not be ruled out. The authors suggested that the approach could potentially be generalized to other disease states and immunological phenotypes. At a false discovery rate of 0.05, a later analysis linked roughly 17,000 TCR beta sequences to specific HLA alleles.

The cohort was made up of under 800 healthy bone marrow donors. At the time of sampling, all cohort members were nominally healthy, though unrecorded immune exposures were likely present. The donor was CMV seronegative and was included in the group of 352 seronegative cohort members. Every donor gave a peripheral blood sample, and the peripheral blood mononuclear cells from that sample were used for TCR beta sequencing. Genomic DNA was extracted from the blood cell samples with the Qiagen DNeasy Blood Extraction Kit. A remark on this clone: The clone's antigen remains unknown. No base quality information exists; no much larger clone differs at one position.

Library preparation used the immunoSEQ multiplex PCR assay. The multiplex PCR relied on a mix of 60 forward primers for TCR Vbeta segments and 13 reverse primers for TCR Jbeta segments. The CDR3 region of rearranged TCR beta genes was amplified from genomic DNA by a multiplex PCR assay. Amplified TCR beta libraries were sequenced as 87-base-pair reads on the Illumina HiSeq System. Per the original workflow: A later analysis tallied 80 million to 95 million unique TCR beta chains across the 650 to 750 repertoires, and around 12 million of those chains were shared by two or more donors. A nearest-neighbor algorithm error-corrected the raw reads and collapsed the reads into unique sequences, merging closely related sequences to remove PCR and sequencing errors. To assign V, D and J gene segments, CDR3 sequences were aligned to IMGT reference sequences. For a sequence to be retained, at least a six-nucleotide match to both a V gene segment and a J gene segment was required. A rearrangement counted as productive if the CDR3 had no stop codons and remained in frame with V and J, and every other rearrangement counted as non-productive. Following IMGT convention, CDR3 was defined as the stretch from the second conserved V-encoded cysteine up to the conserved J-encoded phenylalanine. In an earlier analysis of 550 to 650 of the donors, sequences lacking an unambiguous match to a single V gene segment were excluded. An earlier analysis of fewer than 750 of the donors called V segments functional above 56.7% productive rearrangements and segregating when the between-donor standard deviation exceeded 5%. A statistical classification framework was developed to diagnose cytomegalovirus status using the catalog of TCR beta chain sequences. V and J gene assignment, in a later analysis, came from comparing TCR nucleotide sequences with IMGT/GENE-DB human TR gene sequences. The TCRdist pipeline was used in a later analysis to assign CDR3 sequences and most-parsimonious VDJ recombination scenarios. In a later analysis, each TCR beta chain was defined by its CDR3 amino acid sequence together with its V-gene family, and reads lacking a unique V-gene family were excluded. To address suspected cross-contamination and a sequencing artifact, a later analysis removed approximately 600 highly shared, low-generation-probability nucleotide sequences. In a later analysis, a clonal expansion index was calculated for each public chain from normalized within-repertoire ranks of inferred template counts. In a later analysis, generation probabilities were computed with a VDJ recombination model fitted to out-of-frame rearrangements, and the resulting probabilities were checked against IGoR. In a later analysis, hypergeometric tests were used to score TCR-TCR, TCR-HLA and TCR-CMV co-occurrence, with a repertoire-size bias correction applied to TCR pairs. A later analysis estimated false discovery rates by permuting HLA or CMV assignments 20 times. A later analysis grouped co-occurring TCRs with DBSCAN, adding TCRdist sequence similarity when clustering within HLA-allele-positive subsets. Repertoires with fewer than 30,000 or more than 120,000 public chains were left out of co-occurrence clustering, as were about 5 repertoires with anomalous nucleotide sharing. Sourced from immuneACCESS, this table was stored by TCRdb with only in-frame sequences that have V and J called. A share of the clones is absent; for the studies checked, an unresolved V gene accounts for under half, and the remainder has no known explanation. That table is the source of V, J and clone size, and D and trimming were worked out from the DNA. Across this sample there are around 130,000 clones, with 75% to 85% seen only once. About 2.5% of the sample comes from the top ten.

V and J are trimmed by 8 bases and 4 bases, and the gene matches miss 10 bases of the junction. Per the germline V gene (reference sequence), LNHDA is the CDR1 and SQIVND is the CDR2. The CDR3 numbers 14 residues from cysteine through phenylalanine. Only the CDR3 portion is preserved as DNA: 42 bases, with reading frame beginning at the first base. This TCR was sampled from a man aged 30-40 years in good health and CMV-seronegative. The sequence joins TRBV19 to TRBJ1-2; 7 central bases correspond to TRBD1. The sample was PBMCs. CDR3 sequence: CASFITGAGYGYTF. The DNA sequence is TGTGCCAGTTTTATAACAGGGGCGGGCTATGGCTACACCTTC.